The present TCR beta chain was sequenced within a study of T-cell memory formation after mild COVID-19. V was cut by 6 bases and J by 4 bases, with 12 bases left in between. Per the germline V gene, CDR1 is PRHDT and CDR2 is FYEKMQ (reference sequence). This CDR3 region has 13 residues. 5'RACE with constant-segment primers built TCRalpha and TCRbeta cDNA libraries with UMIs. TCRdb re-called the 5' RACE reads through MiXCR, storing one row per CDR3 protein. The sample yields 300,000 to 400,000 distinct CDR3 sequences, 13% to 15% seen once. The gene calls are TRBV13 and TRBJ1-2; no reliable D call. This TCR derives from a young man who had mild COVID-19 (a few samples of this study predate the infection). Cell type and time point are not known. The material sequenced was PBMCs or a T cell subset sorted from them (not recorded which). As DNA, the CDR3 is TGTGCCAGCAGTCCCCGGGAGAGCTATGGCTACACCTTC. The encoded protein is CASSPRESYGYTF.